The 24 T cell receptor beta chains below were found in one sample sequenced in a study of blood T cell repertoires in COVID-19. This table comes from immunoSEQ multiplex PCR, and its TCRdb copy is limited to in-frame clones, with some not included. The repertoire consists of more than 150,000 clones, with around 91% occurring once and the leading ten covering roughly 14%. Material for sequencing was peripheral blood. Receptor source: a woman aged 40 to 50 with acute or convalescent COVID-19.

In its sample, this clone was seen a few times. The rearrangement uses TRBV2 and TRBJ1-2; TRBD1 is a possible D gene (6 bases). V lost 0 bases to trimming and J lost 6 bases, with 17 bases between them. Germline CDR1 SNHLY, CDR2 FYNNEI. This CDR3 spans 16 amino acids. The CDR3 DNA sequence: TGTGCCAGCAGTGAAGCGCAGCGGGGGGCGCTCAATGGCTACACCTTC. Amino acids: CASSEAQRGALNGYTF.

This sequence joins TRBV3-1 (or the pseudogene TRBV3-2) and TRBJ1-2; D not resolved. This CDR3 spans 12 amino acids. Trimming pared 4 bases from V and 7 bases from J, leaving 10 bases between. Germline loops: CDR1 LGHDT, CDR2 YNNKEL (reference sequence). The CDR3 nucleotides read TGTGCCAGCAGCCGTGAGGGTTTTGGCTACACCTTC. Residues: CASSREGFGYTF.

This clone has more than one count but fewer than ten. J is TRBJ1-5 and V is TRBV12-3 or TRBV12-4, with unresolved D. CDR3 length equals 13 residues. The V gene lost 1 base and the J gene lost 7 bases, with 8 bases spanning the gap. The CDR3 reads CASSLGHSQPQHF. DNA for the CDR3: TGTGCCAGCAGTTTAGGACACTCACAGCCCCAGCATTTT.

The V call is TRBV4-2, the J call TRBJ2-7, with D perhaps matching TRBD1 (6 bases). Germline loops: CDR1 LGHNA, CDR2 YNFKEQ. The V end lost 5 bases, the J end lost 6 bases, and 23 bases lay between the germline ends. The CDR3 has 16 amino acids. DNA for the CDR3: TGTGCCAGCAGCGGAGCTCCTACAGGGAATCACGGCGAGCAGTACTTC. This translates into CASSGAPTGNHGEQYF.

This clone was recorded only once. V and J are TRBV5-5 and TRBJ1-2, with D hard to call. Germline V gene sequence: CDR1 SGHKS, CDR2 YYEKEE (reference sequence). V lost 2 bases and J 4 bases, leaving 12 bases between the germline ends. The CDR3 loop spans 14 amino acids. DNA of the CDR3: TGTGCCAGCAGCTTATACCCGGAGGCCTATGGCTACACCTTC. Its translation is CASSLYPEAYGYTF.

The chain couples TRBV21-1 to TRBJ2-7; the DNA was not compared with TRBD1, the D call given in the table. TRBV21-1 is designated a pseudogene. The CDR3 has 13 amino acids. The CDR3 sequence: CASSTPDSYEQYF. CDR3 coding DNA: TGTGCCAGCAGCACCCCGGACAGCTACGAGCAGTACTTC.

The count of this clone is one. The chain has TRBV6-4 and TRBJ2-1; a possible D gene is TRBD2 (6 bases). The CDR3 has 15 residues. The V gene lost 3 bases and the J gene lost 8 bases, with 17 bases spanning the gap. The germline CDR1 and CDR2 sequences are MRHNA and SNTAGT. The CDR3 sequence: CASSDSFGGVHEQFF. CDR3 coding DNA: TGTGCCAGCAGTGATAGCTTTGGCGGGGTACATGAGCAGTTCTTC.

The chain combines TRBV6-5 with TRBJ2-5, with 9 bases identical to TRBD1. Germline trimming cut 5 bases from V and 5 bases from J; bases unmatched to any gene: 6. CDR3 length: 14 residues. The germline gives CDR1 MNHEY, CDR2 SVGAGI. As DNA, the CDR3 is TGTGCCAGCAGTCCGACAGGGGGGAGGGAGACCCAGTACTTC. It translates to CASSPTGGRETQYF.

The rearrangement joins TRBV18 to TRBJ2-7; 10 bases match TRBD2. The V segment lost 3 bases and the J segment 3 bases; nucleotides outside the gene matches: 11. Per germline, CDR1 KGHSH and CDR2 LQKENI. The CDR3 is 17 residues long. The CDR3 protein is CASSPQPLAGVFYEQYF. CDR3 coding DNA: TGTGCCAGCTCACCCCAGCCTCTAGCGGGAGTCTTCTACGAGCAGTACTTC.

The chain employs TRBV7-3 and TRBJ1-6; 8 positions match TRBD1. With V trimmed by 5 bases and J by 6 bases, 6 bases remained unmatched. CDR1 is SGHTA and CDR2 is FQGTGA in the germline V gene. The CDR3 contains 15 residues. As DNA, the CDR3 is TGTGCCAGCAGCAGGGCGGGACAGGCTAATTCACCCCTCCACTTT. Amino acids: CASSRAGQANSPLHF.

V gene TRBV7-9 combines with J gene TRBJ2-7, with 11 bases that match TRBD2. The V gene's germline CDR1 is SEHNR and CDR2 FQNEAQ (reference sequence). V shed 5 bases and J 3 bases; nucleotides not matched to a gene: 9. The CDR3 length is 16 residues. CDR3 region: CASSHELAGANYEQYF. DNA of the CDR3: TGTGCCAGCAGCCATGAACTAGCGGGAGCGAACTACGAGCAGTACTTC.

The chain combines TRBV27 with TRBJ2-7; 9 nucleotides match TRBD1. Germline CDR1 MNHEY, CDR2 SMNVEV (reference sequence). V shed 3 bases and J 3 bases; nucleotides not matched to a gene: 0. This CDR3 has 13 residues. The CDR3 nucleotides read TGTGCCAGCAGTTTGGACAGGGGCTACGAGCAGTACTTC. It is translated as CASSLDRGYEQYF.

The chain recombines TRBV2 with TRBJ2-2; D may be TRBD2 (7 bases). V lost 7 bases, J lost 1 base, and 10 bases lay in between. From germline, CDR1 is SNHLY and CDR2 FYNNEI. The CDR3 totals 14 residues. Here the CDR3 DNA reads TGTGCCAGCACGGGGGGCGTGAACACCGGGGAGCTGTTTTTT. This sequence encodes CASTGGVNTGELFF. Full variable domain (missing parts from reference TRBV2 and TRBJ2-2): EPEVTQTPSHQVTQMGQEVILRCVPISNHLYFYWYRQILGQKVEFLVSFYNNEISEKSEIFDDQFSVERPDGSNFTLKIRSTKLEDSAMYFCASTGGVNTGELFFGEGSRLTVL.

CDR3: CASRVWRNTIYF. The CDR3, as DNA: TGTGCCAGCAGGGTGTGGAGGAACACCATATATTTT. This chain links TRBV6-5 with TRBJ1-3, with no clear D. Looked up from germline, CDR1 is MNHEY and CDR2 is SVGAGI. The CDR3 contains 12 residues. V shed 6 bases and J shed 7 bases, with 10 bases lying between them.

The J gene is TRBJ2-5, the V gene TRBV5-6; D is possibly TRBD1 (6 bases). The CDR3 runs 15 residues. The ends were cut back, 0 bases at V and 4 bases at J, with 13 bases in the middle. CDR1 SGHDT and CDR2 YYEEEE come from the germline V gene. The CDR3 loop is CASSLGVGRGETQYF. For the CDR3, the DNA is TGTGCCAGCAGCTTGGGGGTAGGCAGGGGAGAGACCCAGTACTTC.

The J gene is TRBJ1-4, the V gene TRBV18, with TRBD1 matching 7 bases. The CDR3 runs 14 residues. V lost 3 bases and J lost 5; bases outside the gene matches: 3. Germline CDR1 KGHSH, CDR2 LQKENI. The CDR3 DNA is TGTGCCAGCTCACCTGGGACAGACAATGAAAAACTGTTTTTT. This gives the protein CASSPGTDNEKLFF.

The CDR3: CASSIVRGVNTEAFF. In DNA, the CDR3 is TGTGCCAGTAGTATAGTGCGGGGGGTGAACACTGAAGCTTTCTTT. The chain has TRBV19 and TRBJ1-1; possibly TRBD1 for D (5 bases). Trimming pared 1 base from V and 0 bases from J, leaving 9 bases between. The CDR3 has 15 amino acids. The germline gives CDR1 LNHDA, CDR2 SQIVND (reference sequence).

The chain recombines TRBV5-6 with TRBJ2-5; unclear D gene. This CDR3 comprises 11 residues. CDR1 is SGHDT, CDR2 YYEEEE, per germline. V lost 5 bases, J lost 5 bases, and 7 bases lay in between. The CDR3: CASRREETQYF. The CDR3 nucleotides read TGTGCCAGCAGGAGAGAGGAGACCCAGTACTTC. Full variable domain (outside the CDR3, taken from reference TRBV5-6 and TRBJ2-5): DAGVTQSPTHLIKTRGQQVTLRCSPKSGHDTVSWYQQALGQGPQFIFQYYEEEERQRGNFPDRFSGHQFPNYSSELNVNALLLGDSALYLCASRREETQYFGPGTRLLVL.

The rearrangement uses TRBV10-2 and TRBJ1-5, with a tentative D call TRBD1 (5 bases). CDR3 size: 17 residues. Trimming left V 3 bases short and J 1 base short, with 16 bases between. The germline V gene encodes CDR1 WSHSY and CDR2 SAAADI. The CDR3 protein is CASSDGAGFRSNQPQHF. The CDR3 bases are TGCGCCAGCAGTGACGGGGCGGGGTTTAGGAGCAATCAGCCCCAGCATTTT.

The chain links TRBV27 to TRBJ2-1; D is possibly TRBD1 (5 bases). The CDR3 has 17 amino acids. With 2 bases removed from V and 8 bases from J, the gap between germline ends came to 22 bases. Germline V gene data show CDR1 as MNHEY and CDR2 as SMNVEV (reference sequence). In DNA form, the CDR3 reads TGTGCCAGCAGTTTAAGTAAAGGGGCGCTCTCCCACCATGAGCAGTTCTTC. Translation: CASSLSKGALSHHEQFF.

This clone was detected a few times. The chain couples TRBV28 to TRBJ1-1; 10 bases line up with TRBD1. Trimming cost V 6 bases and J 5 bases; bases outside gene matches: 9. Germline assignment: CDR1 MDHEN and CDR2 SYDVKM. The CDR3 sequence is 15 residues long. The CDR3 loop reads CASRTGGASRTEAFF. In DNA, the CDR3 is TGTGCCAGCAGGACAGGGGGCGCATCTAGGACTGAAGCTTTCTTT.

The V call is TRBV30, the J call TRBJ2-7, with 8 bases fitting TRBD2. Germline values: CDR1 GTSNPN, CDR2 SVGIG (reference sequence). Losses at the gene ends were 3 bases for V and 3 bases for J; bases not matched to a gene: 4. This CDR3 spans 13 amino acids. Written as DNA, the CDR3 is TGTGCCTGGAGCGGCGGGGGGAACTACGAGCAGTACTTC. Its translation is CAWSGGGNYEQYF.

The J gene is TRBJ1-1, the V gene TRBV18; D is unclear. Trimming took off 3 bases at V and 0 bases at J, with 14 bases between the two ends. The V gene's germline CDR1 is KGHSH and CDR2 LQKENI. There are 16 residues in the CDR3. The CDR3 protein is CASSPRPRELNTEAFF. The CDR3 bases are TGTGCCAGCTCACCTAGGCCCCGGGAGTTGAACACTGAAGCTTTCTTT.

This rearrangement joins TRBV19 to TRBJ2-3, with D unclear. V lost 1 base, J lost 2 bases, and 7 bases lay in between. Germline V gene sequence: CDR1 LNHDA, CDR2 SQIVND (reference sequence). CDR3 size: 14 residues. Here the CDR3 DNA reads TGTGCCAGTAGTATAGTAGTGAACACAGATACGCAGTATTTT. Translating it yields CASSIVVNTDTQYF. Combining the CDR3 with reference TRBV19 and TRBJ2-3 gives the whole variable domain DGGITQSPKYLFRKEGQNVTLSCEQNLNHDAMYWYRQDPGQGLRLIYYSQIVNDFQKGDIAEGYSVSREKKESFPLTVTSAQKNPTAFYLCASSIVVNTDTQYFGPGTRLTVL.